This TCR beta chain was captured by sequencing in a study of a mutant IDH1 vaccine in newly diagnosed glioma. For the study at large: Patients were started on vaccination 4-6 weeks after radiotherapy alone, or with temozolomide cycles. Visit V12 was scheduled at week 35 and visit V13 at week 47.

Clones were read by immunoSEQ multiplex PCR, and TCRdb kept only the in-frame ones, dropping some. The sample contains about 10,000 clones, over 75% of which appear only once. Trimming cost V 0 bases and J 5 bases, with 13 bases left between them. This CDR3 is 15 amino acids long. The V gene's germline CDR1 is MNHEY and CDR2 SVGAGI. Stated time point: week 47, end of study. Doses comprised 300 ug of mutant IDH1 20-mer peptide each, plus topical imiquimod. There were new WHO grade 3 or 4 astrocytomas in the donors, and these were IDH1-mutant and ATRX-lost. In the case of this clone: The antigen remains undetermined.

The chain links TRBV6-5 to TRBJ1-1, with D uncertain. The sequence derives from a man aged 30 to 45 with glioma. The source material was PBMCs, sampled from a glioma patient whose treatment included an IDH1 peptide vaccine. CDR3 residues: CASSYSIVLLTEAFF. As DNA, the CDR3 is TGTGCCAGCAGTTACTCGATCGTCCTCTTAACTGAAGCTTTCTTT.